This record looks at one TCR beta chain sequence and its context. TCRdb reanalysed the RT-PCR reads using MiXCR and keeps one entry per CDR3 protein. The table lists more than 550,000 distinct CDR3 sequences, about 14% of them singletons. This TCR came from a female donor in good health, serving as a healthy control. Sequencing input: memory CD4+ T cells from blood.

Here the CDR3 reads CASSSRTLTGELFF. The DNA for the CDR3 is TGTGCCAGCAGCTCTAGGACCCTGACCGGGGAGCTGTTTTTT. The chain couples TRBV2 to TRBJ2-2; the D is unclear. Trimming cost V 6 bases and J 5 bases, with 13 bases left between them. The CDR3 has 14 amino acids. Germline CDR1 and CDR2: SNHLY and FYNNEI. Supplemented by reference TRBV2 and TRBJ2-2, the full variable domain reads EPEVTQTPSHQVTQMGQEVILRCVPISNHLYFYWYRQILGQKVEFLVSFYNNEISEKSEIFDDQFSVERPDGSNFTLKIRSTKLEDSAMYFCASSSRTLTGELFFGEGSRLTVL.